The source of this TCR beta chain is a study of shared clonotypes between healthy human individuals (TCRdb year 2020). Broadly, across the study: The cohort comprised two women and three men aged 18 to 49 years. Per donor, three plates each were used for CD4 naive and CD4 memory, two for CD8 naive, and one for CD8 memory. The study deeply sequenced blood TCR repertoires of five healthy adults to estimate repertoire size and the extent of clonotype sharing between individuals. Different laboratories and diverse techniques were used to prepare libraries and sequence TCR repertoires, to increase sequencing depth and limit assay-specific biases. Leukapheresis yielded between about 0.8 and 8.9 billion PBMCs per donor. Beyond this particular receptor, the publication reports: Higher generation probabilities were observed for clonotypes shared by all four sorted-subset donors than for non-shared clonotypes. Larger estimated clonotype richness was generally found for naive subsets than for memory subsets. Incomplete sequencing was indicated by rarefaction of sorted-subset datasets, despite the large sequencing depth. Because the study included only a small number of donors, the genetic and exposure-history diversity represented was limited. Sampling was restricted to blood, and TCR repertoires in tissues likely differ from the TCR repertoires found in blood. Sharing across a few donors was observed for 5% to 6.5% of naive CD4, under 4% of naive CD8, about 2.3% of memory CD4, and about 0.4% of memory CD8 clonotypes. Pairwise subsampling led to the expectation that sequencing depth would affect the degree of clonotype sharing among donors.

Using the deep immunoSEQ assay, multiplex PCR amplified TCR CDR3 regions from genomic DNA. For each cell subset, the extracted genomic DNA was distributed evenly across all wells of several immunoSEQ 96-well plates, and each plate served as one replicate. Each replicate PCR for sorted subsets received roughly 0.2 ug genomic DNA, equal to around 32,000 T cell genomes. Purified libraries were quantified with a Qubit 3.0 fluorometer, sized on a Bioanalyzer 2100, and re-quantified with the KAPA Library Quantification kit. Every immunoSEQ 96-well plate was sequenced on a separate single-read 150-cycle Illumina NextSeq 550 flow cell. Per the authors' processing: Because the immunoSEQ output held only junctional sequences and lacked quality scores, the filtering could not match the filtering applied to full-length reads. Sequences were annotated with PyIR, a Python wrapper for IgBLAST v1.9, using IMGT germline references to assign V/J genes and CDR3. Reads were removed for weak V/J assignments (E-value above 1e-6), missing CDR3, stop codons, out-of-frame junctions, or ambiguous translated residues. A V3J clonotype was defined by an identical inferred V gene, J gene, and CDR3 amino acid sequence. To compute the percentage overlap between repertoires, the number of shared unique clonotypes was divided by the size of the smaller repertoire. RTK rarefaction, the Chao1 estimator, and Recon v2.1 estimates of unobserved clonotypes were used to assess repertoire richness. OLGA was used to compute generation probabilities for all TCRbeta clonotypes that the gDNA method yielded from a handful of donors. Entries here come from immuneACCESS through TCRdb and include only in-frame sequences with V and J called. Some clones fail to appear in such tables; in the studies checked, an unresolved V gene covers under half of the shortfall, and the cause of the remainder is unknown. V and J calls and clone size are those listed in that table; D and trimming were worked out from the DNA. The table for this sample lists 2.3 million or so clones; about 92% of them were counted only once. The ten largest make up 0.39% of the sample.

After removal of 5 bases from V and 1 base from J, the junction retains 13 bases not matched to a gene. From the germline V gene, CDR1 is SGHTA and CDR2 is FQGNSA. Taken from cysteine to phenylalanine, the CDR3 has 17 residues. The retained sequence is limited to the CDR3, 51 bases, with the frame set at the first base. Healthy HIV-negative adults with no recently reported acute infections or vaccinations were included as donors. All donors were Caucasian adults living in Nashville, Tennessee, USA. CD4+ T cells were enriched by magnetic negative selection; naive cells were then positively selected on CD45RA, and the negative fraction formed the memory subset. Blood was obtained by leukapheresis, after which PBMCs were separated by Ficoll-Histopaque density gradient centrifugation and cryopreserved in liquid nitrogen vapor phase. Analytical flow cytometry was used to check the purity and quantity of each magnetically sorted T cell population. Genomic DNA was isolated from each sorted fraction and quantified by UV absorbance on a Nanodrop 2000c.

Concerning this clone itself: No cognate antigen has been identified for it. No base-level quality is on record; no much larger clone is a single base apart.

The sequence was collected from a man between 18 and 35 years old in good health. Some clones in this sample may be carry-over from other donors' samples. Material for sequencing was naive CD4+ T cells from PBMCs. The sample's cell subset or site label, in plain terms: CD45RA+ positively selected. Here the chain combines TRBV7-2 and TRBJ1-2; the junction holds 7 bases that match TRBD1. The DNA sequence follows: TGTGCCAGCAGCCAGAGACAGGGACTCCTCTTTAACTATGGCTACACCTTC. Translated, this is CASSQRQGLLFNYGYTF.